This T cell receptor beta chain derives from a study of blood T cell repertoires in COVID-19. Overall study: From T cells, B-cell-depleted T cells, or PBMCs came the material, which was cDNA or gDNA.

During active infection, Seattle patients enrolled and were then monitored through disease. Trimming removed 2 bases from V and 1 base from J, with 11 bases in between. The CDR3 extends over 15 amino acids. The germline gives CDR1 SGHTA, CDR2 FQGTGA. Libraries were prepared by immunoSEQ multiplex PCR; TCRdb keeps only in-frame clonotypes and omits some of them. Of a few hundred thousand clones listed, around 85% were seen once; the top ten hold roughly 0.94%. The sequence came from a human donor with COVID-19, enrolled during active disease. The donor label of this sample is uncertain. The sample taken for sequencing was peripheral blood. J is TRBJ2-5 and V is TRBV7-3; D uncertain. CDR3 in DNA: TGTGCCAGCAGCTTAGGTTCACAGCCCCAAGAGACCCAGTACTTC. Its protein product is CASSLGSQPQETQYF.